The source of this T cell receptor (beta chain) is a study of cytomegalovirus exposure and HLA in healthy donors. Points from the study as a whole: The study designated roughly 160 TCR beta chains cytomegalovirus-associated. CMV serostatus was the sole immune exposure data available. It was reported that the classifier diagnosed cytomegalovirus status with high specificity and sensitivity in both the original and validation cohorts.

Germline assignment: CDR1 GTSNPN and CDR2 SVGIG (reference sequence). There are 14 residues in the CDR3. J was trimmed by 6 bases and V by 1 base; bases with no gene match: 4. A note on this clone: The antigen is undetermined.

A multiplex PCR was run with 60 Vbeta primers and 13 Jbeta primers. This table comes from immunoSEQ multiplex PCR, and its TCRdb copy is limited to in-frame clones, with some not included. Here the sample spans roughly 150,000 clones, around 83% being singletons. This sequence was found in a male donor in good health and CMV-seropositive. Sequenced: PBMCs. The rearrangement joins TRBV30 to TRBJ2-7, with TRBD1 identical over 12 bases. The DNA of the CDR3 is TGTGCCTGGAGTGGCCGGGACAGGGGGCCCGAGCAGTACTTC. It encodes CAWSGRDRGPEQYF.